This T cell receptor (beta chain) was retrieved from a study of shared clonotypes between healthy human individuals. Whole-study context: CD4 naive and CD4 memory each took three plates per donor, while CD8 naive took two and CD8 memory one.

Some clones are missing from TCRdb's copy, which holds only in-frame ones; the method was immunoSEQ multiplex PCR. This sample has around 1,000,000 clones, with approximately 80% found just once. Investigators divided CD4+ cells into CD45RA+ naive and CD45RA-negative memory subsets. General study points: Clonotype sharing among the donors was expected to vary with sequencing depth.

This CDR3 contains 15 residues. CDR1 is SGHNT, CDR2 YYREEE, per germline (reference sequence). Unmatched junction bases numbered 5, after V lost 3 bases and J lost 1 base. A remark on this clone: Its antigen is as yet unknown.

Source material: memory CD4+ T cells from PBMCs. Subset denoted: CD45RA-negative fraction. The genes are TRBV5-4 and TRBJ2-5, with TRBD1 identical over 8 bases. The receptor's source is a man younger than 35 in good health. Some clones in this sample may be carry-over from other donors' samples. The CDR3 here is CASSSEQGGQETQYF. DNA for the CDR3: TGTGCCAGCAGCTCAGAACAGGGGGGCCAAGAGACCCAGTACTTC.